A selection of T cell receptor beta chains follows, all from one sample in a study of cytomegalovirus exposure and HLA in healthy donors. TCRdb's copy holds only in-frame clones and misses some; the assay was immunoSEQ multiplex PCR. The repertoire holds 36,000 or so clones, with around 83% as singletons. What was sequenced was PBMCs. These receptor sequences come from a woman between 18 and 29 years old in good health and CMV-seronegative. CDR3s include the opening cysteine and the closing phenylalanine or tryptophan. The order of the fields is J gene, clone size, V gene, D gene, CDR3 protein, CDR3 DNA. D genes are given only for firm matches. Not every row has a clone size; where given, it reads once, few, many or a size class.

J: TRBJ2-7
size: .
V: TRBV27
D: TRBD1
CDR3: CASSFGLTGTMYEQYF
DNA: TGTGCCAGCAGTTTCGGACTGACAGGGACAATGTACGAGCAGTACTTC

J: TRBJ2-3
size: .
V: TRBV27
D: TRBD1
CDR3: CASSFGTGTDTQYF
DNA: TGTGCCAGCAGTTTCGGGACAGGCACAGATACGCAGTATTTT

J: TRBJ1-5
size: .
V: TRBV19
D: .
CDR3: CASSILAGQIQPQHF
DNA: TGTGCCAGTAGTATATTGGCCGGACAGATACAGCCCCAGCATTTT

J: TRBJ2-4
size: .
V: TRBV29-1
D: .
CDR3: CSVESGKNIQYF
DNA: TGCAGCGTTGAGTCAGGCAAAAACATTCAGTACTTC

J: TRBJ2-3
size: .
V: TRBV7-2
D: .
CDR3: CASSREIADTQYF
DNA: TGTGCCAGCAGCCGGGAGATCGCAGATACGCAGTATTTT

J: TRBJ2-4
size: medium-sized
V: TRBV7-9
D: TRBD1
CDR3: CASRSGQGNIQYF
DNA: TGTGCCAGCAGATCCGGACAGGGGAACATTCAGTACTTC

J: TRBJ2-1
size: .
V: TRBV19
D: .
CDR3: CASSIGGGAYEQFF
DNA: TGTGCCAGTAGTATAGGAGGGGGGGCCTATGAGCAGTTCTTC

J: TRBJ1-3
size: .
V: TRBV7-6
D: .
CDR3: CASSLDRGTGNTIYF
DNA: TGTGCCAGCAGCTTAGATAGGGGAACTGGAAACACCATATATTTT

J: TRBJ2-7
size: once
V: TRBV6-5
D: .
CDR3: CASSLRGGPYEQYF
DNA: TGTGCCAGCAGTCTCAGGGGAGGGCCCTACGAGCAGTACTTC

J: TRBJ2-1
size: .
V: TRBV6-1
D: TRBD2
CDR3: CASSEAVTSRYNEQFF
DNA: TGTGCCAGCAGTGAAGCGGTGACTAGCAGATACAATGAGCAGTTCTTC

J: TRBJ2-1
size: .
V: TRBV7-6
D: TRBD2
CDR3: CASSLETTSVAEQFF
DNA: TGTGCCAGCAGCTTAGAGACGACTAGCGTCGCTGAGCAGTTCTTC

J: TRBJ2-1
size: once
V: TRBV19
D: TRBD2
CDR3: CASSIDLILAGYNEQFF
DNA: TGTGCCAGTAGTATAGATCTTATTCTAGCGGGGTACAATGAGCAGTTCTTC

J: TRBJ2-7
size: .
V: TRBV7-6
D: TRBD1
CDR3: CASSGQGDEQYF
DNA: TGTGCCTCCTCGGGACAGGGAGACGAGCAGTACTTC

J: TRBJ2-7
size: .
V: TRBV4-3
D: .
CDR3: CASSPGRGYEQYF
DNA: TGCGCCAGCAGTCCAGGGCGAGGCTACGAGCAGTACTTC

J: TRBJ1-6
size: few
V: TRBV6-1
D: .
CDR3: CASSEVRIQLALHF
DNA: TGTGCCAGCAGTGAAGTCAGGATCCAGTTAGCCCTCCACTTT

J: TRBJ2-3
size: .
V: TRBV7-9
D: .
CDR3: CASSLKNTGSATDTQYF
DNA: TGTGCCAGCAGCCTGAAAAACACGGGATCGGCCACAGATACGCAGTATTTT

J: TRBJ1-3
size: .
V: TRBV7-2
D: .
CDR3: CASSFKYSSGNTIYF
DNA: TGTGCCAGCAGCTTTAAATACAGCTCTGGAAACACCATATATTTT